Presented here are 11 T cell receptor beta chains from one specimen sequenced in a study of shared clonotypes between healthy human individuals. TCRdb's copy holds only in-frame clones and misses some; the assay was immunoSEQ multiplex PCR. The table lists fewer than 100,000 clones, around 67% of them singletons. The sample comprised memory CD8+ T cells sorted from blood. Subset noted: CD45RO+ cells pooled with CCR7-negative TemRA cells. These receptors were collected from a man between 25 and 39 years old in good health.

At least ten counts were recorded for this clone. The chain employs TRBV10-2 and TRBJ2-1; 12 bases map to TRBD2. This CDR3 region has 15 residues. The germline gives CDR1 WSHSY, CDR2 SAAADI. Unmatched junction bases numbered 4, after V lost 4 bases and J lost 6 bases. CDR3 bases: TGCGCCAGCAGTGGGACTAGCGGGGAGGGCAATGAGCAGTTCTTC. Translation gives CASSGTSGEGNEQFF.

This clone was observed a handful of times. The chain couples TRBV6-6 to TRBJ1-4; TRBD1 might be the D (5 bases). This CDR3 spans 13 amino acids. CDR1 and CDR2 (germline): MNHNY, SVGAGI (reference sequence). Trimming removed 6 bases at V and 7 bases at J, with 12 bases between. The CDR3 region is CASRRTQGEKLFF. The CDR3 DNA reads TGTGCCAGCAGACGGACGCAGGGTGAAAAACTGTTTTTT.

The gene calls are TRBV4-1 and TRBJ2-2; 7 nucleotides align to TRBD1. Trimming at V came to 4 bases and at J to 5 bases, leaving 10 bases not matched to a gene. Germline lookup yields CDR1 MGHRA and CDR2 YSYEKL. This CDR3 contains 16 residues. The CDR3 is CASSPQGVVGTGELFF. CDR3 bases: TGCGCCAGCAGCCCGCAGGGGGTAGTAGGGACCGGGGAGCTGTTTTTT.

This clone is a singleton in its sample. The chain carries TRBV5-6 and TRBJ2-5; D is unresolved. Germline V lookup: CDR1 SGHDT, CDR2 YYEEEE. Trimming stripped 2 bases from V and 2 bases from J, with 10 bases between. This CDR3 comprises 14 residues. CDR3 sequence reads: CASSFTGRQETQYF. CDR3 bases: TGTGCCAGCAGCTTTACCGGCAGACAAGAGACCCAGTACTTC.

This rearrangement joins TRBV7-8 to TRBJ2-1; D ambiguous. Germline V lookup: CDR1 SGHVS, CDR2 FQNEAQ. V lost 5 bases, J lost 2 bases, and 10 bases lay in between. CDR3 length: 14 residues. The CDR3 DNA reads TGTGCCAGCAGCCCTAGAATCCCCTACAATGAGCAGTTCTTC. Translated: CASSPRIPYNEQFF.

The rearrangement joins TRBV9 to TRBJ2-2, with 9 bases fitting TRBD2. The CDR3 is 19 amino acids. Trimming at V came to 0 bases and at J to 1 base, leaving 10 bases not matched to a gene. From germline, CDR1 is SGDLS and CDR2 YYNGEE. The CDR3 DNA reads TGTGCCAGCAGCGTAGGGGCTAGCGGGACCCCTGTGAACACCGGGGAGCTGTTTTTT. Translation: CASSVGASGTPVNTGELFF.

This clone appeared a few times. This rearrangement joins TRBV1 to TRBJ1-5; the tabulated D call, TRBD1, remains unverified against the DNA. TRBV1 is noted as a pseudogene. The CDR3 totals 18 residues. The DNA of the CDR3 is TGCACCAGCAGCCAAGGCCCGGGACAGGGCCCGCCCAATCAGCCCCAGCATTTT. This codes for CTSSQGPGQGPPNQPQHF.

The chain joins TRBV18 to TRBJ2-1, with 10 bases lining up with TRBD2. V shed 8 bases and J 7 bases; nucleotides not matched to a gene: 8. The CDR3 consists of 14 residues. Germline assignment: CDR1 KGHSH and CDR2 LQKENI. The chain's CDR3 is CASRKAGGGNEQFF. CDR3 sequence (DNA): TGTGCCAGCCGAAAAGCGGGAGGGGGGAATGAGCAGTTCTTC. The full variable domain, rest sourced from reference TRBV18 and TRBJ2-1, is NAGVMQNPRHLVRRRGQEARLRCSPMKGHSHVYWYRQLPEEGLKFMVYLQKENIIDESGMPKERFSAEFPKEGPSILRIQQVVRGDSAAYFCASRKAGGGNEQFFGPGTRLTVL.

The chain combines TRBV5-4 with TRBJ1-1; TRBD1 might be the D (5 bases). The CDR3 extends over 15 amino acids. V was pared by 3 bases and J by 0 bases, with 12 bases between. Per germline, CDR1 SGHNT and CDR2 YYREEE (reference sequence). CDR3 amino acids: CASSWGGGMNTEAFF. For the CDR3, the DNA is TGTGCCAGCAGCTGGGGCGGGGGTATGAACACTGAAGCTTTCTTT.

V and J are TRBV25-1 and TRBJ2-7, with 8 positions matching TRBD2. CDR1 is MGHDK, CDR2 SYGVNS, per germline. This CDR3 comprises 12 residues. The V and J ends lost 11 bases and 0 bases, in that order; junction bases with no gene match: 3. The CDR3 sequence is CAAGGTSYEQYF. The CDR3 DNA sequence: TGTGCCGCGGGAGGTACCTCCTACGAGCAGTACTTC.

The V and J genes are TRBV27 and TRBJ2-7; 9 bases match TRBD1. V lost 5 bases, J lost 5 bases, and 7 bases stayed unmatched. The CDR3 length is 14 residues. The V gene's germline CDR1 is MNHEY and CDR2 SMNVEV (reference sequence). The CDR3 DNA reads TGTGCCAGCAGTCTCCGGGACAGGGCACACGAGCAGTACTTC. Translated: CASSLRDRAHEQYF.